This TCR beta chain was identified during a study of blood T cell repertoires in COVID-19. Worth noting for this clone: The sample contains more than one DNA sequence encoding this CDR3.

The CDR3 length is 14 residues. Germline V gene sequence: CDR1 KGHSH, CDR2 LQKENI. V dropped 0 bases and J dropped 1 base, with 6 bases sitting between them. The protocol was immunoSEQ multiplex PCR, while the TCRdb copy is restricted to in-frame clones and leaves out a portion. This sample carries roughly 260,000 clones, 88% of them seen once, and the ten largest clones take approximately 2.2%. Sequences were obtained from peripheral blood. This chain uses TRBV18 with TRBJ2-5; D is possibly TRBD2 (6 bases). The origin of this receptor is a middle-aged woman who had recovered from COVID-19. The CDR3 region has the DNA TGTGCCAGCTCACCACCCGGGAGCCAAGAGACCCAGTACTTC. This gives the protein CASSPPGSQETQYF.